These T cell receptor beta chains were read from a single sample in a study of monozygotic twins with inflammatory bowel disease. TCRdb re-called the 5' RACE reads and catalogs CDR3 proteins one per entry, DNA excluded. This table holds about 160,000 distinct CDR3 sequences. The material sequenced was blood. Receptors originate from a human donor with ulcerative colitis or Crohn's disease, or a healthy co-twin of an affected twin (not recorded which). Both conserved end residues are part of each CDR3.

TRBV24-1	TRBJ2-1	CATRSPGRGGGDEQFF
TRBV20-1	TRBJ2-1	CSAPRLGDGNAEQFF
TRBV28	TRBJ2-2	CASSNRVRPGELFF
TRBV5-1	TRBJ2-2	CASSPDDLNTGELFF
TRBV20-1	TRBJ1-5	CSATRYGTANQPQHF
TRBV28	TRBJ1-4	CASSLGAVFNEKLFF
TRBV6-5	TRBJ1-6	CASSYGDRVSPLHF
TRBV9	TRBJ2-7	CASSPGGGDTYEQYF
TRBV20-1	TRBJ2-7	CSAPGTGRYEQYF
TRBV10-3	TRBJ2-6	CAINPTGNGANVLTF
TRBV4-3	TRBJ2-7	CASSQERRYEQYF
TRBV28	TRBJ2-3	CASSPRGDYGDTQYF